Only a few counts were recorded for the clone carrying this TCR beta chain. Its target is unknown. This specimen comes from a study of blood T cells in healthy people across ages. Through a sample-barcoded 5' primer and a J-beta primer mix, a second PCR was run for roughly 7 to 11 cycles. All samples gave at least 2.5 million CDR3-containing paired-end reads. TCRdb called the 5' RACE reads again in MiXCR, with one record for every CDR3 protein. The sample has approximately 1,700,000 distinct CDR3 sequences, more than 35% seen once. The length of the CDR3 is 14 residues. CDR1 and CDR2 (germline): DFQATT, SNEGSKA (reference sequence). Trimming shortened V by 4 bases and J by 1 base, and 12 bases separated the two germline ends. Study-wide results and caveats: TCR beta diversity per million T cells fell roughly linearly with age. CMV status of donors was not determined, possibly confounding expanded clonotype changes. It was found that TCR beta diversity correlated strongly with the percentage of naive T cells.

This sequence originates from a human donor in good health. The material sequenced was blood. The gene calls are TRBV20-1 and TRBJ2-3; D not resolved. The CDR3 sequence: CSAIPVIRTDTQYF. CDR3 nucleotides: TGCAGTGCTATCCCAGTGATTCGCACAGATACGCAGTATTTT.